These 18 T cell receptor beta chains share one sample of origin, sequenced in a study of blood T cell repertoires in COVID-19. Measured with immunoSEQ multiplex PCR; TCRdb has only the in-frame clones, and not every one. The sample lists some 200,000 clones; 75% to 90% were seen once. Sequencing was performed on PBMCs or T cells enriched from blood (not recorded which). The receptor set was obtained from a woman aged 25 to 39 who had recovered from COVID-19.

This sequence joins TRBV3-1 (or the pseudogene TRBV3-2) and TRBJ1-1, with 8 bases lining up with TRBD1. The CDR3 loop spans 19 amino acids. V shed 3 bases and J 1 base; nucleotides not matched to a gene: 16. Germline V lookup: CDR1 LGHDT, CDR2 YNNKEL (reference sequence). This CDR3 reads CASSHTRGQVSQGNTEAFF. In DNA, the CDR3 is TGTGCCAGCAGCCATACCCGGGGACAGGTCAGTCAAGGGAACACTGAAGCTTTCTTT.

V and J are TRBV25-1 and TRBJ1-4, with D tentatively TRBD1 (6 bases). CDR3 length: 14 amino acids. Germline values: CDR1 MGHDK, CDR2 SYGVNS. Trimming cost V 3 bases and J 4 bases, with 9 bases left between them. CDR3 region: CASSEWGLNEKLFF. The CDR3 bases are TGTGCCAGCAGTGAGTGGGGGCTTAATGAAAAACTGTTTTTT.

V and J are TRBV4-3 and TRBJ1-1; the D gene is possibly TRBD1 (6 bases). The CDR3 consists of 15 residues. V was pared by 0 bases and J by 4 bases, with 12 bases between. Germline lookup yields CDR1 LGHNA and CDR2 YSLEER. CDR3 sequence (DNA): TGCGCCAGCAGCCAAGAACAGGGATCGGCCACTGAAGCTTTCTTT. Translated: CASSQEQGSATEAFF.

The chain links TRBV24-1 to TRBJ1-5, with D uncertain. Germline assignment: CDR1 KGHDR and CDR2 SFDVKD. The CDR3 has 14 amino acids. V lost 9 bases to trimming and J lost 8 bases, with 19 bases between them. In nucleotides, the CDR3 is TGTGCCACCCGGTATTGGTGTGCTACGAAGCCCCAGCATTTT. Translated, it gives CATRYWCATKPQHF.

J is TRBJ1-2 and V is TRBV5-6; weak D call: TRBD1 (5 bases). Trimming shortened V by 0 bases and J by 8 bases, and 14 bases separated the two germline ends. Germline lookup yields CDR1 SGHDT and CDR2 YYEEEE. CDR3 length: 14 residues. The CDR3 coding sequence is TGTGCCAGCAGCTTGGTTTCAGGGCTTGACGGCTACACCTTC. Protein product: CASSLVSGLDGYTF.

This chain links TRBV27 with TRBJ1-1; a weak D match, TRBD1 (5 bases). This CDR3 is 13 amino acids long. V lost 2 bases and J 4 bases, leaving 8 bases between the germline ends. Germline CDR1 and CDR2: MNHEY and SMNVEV (reference sequence). CDR3 nucleotide sequence: TGTGCCAGCAGTTTACAGGGTGGCACTGAAGCTTTCTTT. Translated, it gives CASSLQGGTEAFF.

This clone was detected a few times. This rearrangement joins TRBV6-2 or TRBV6-3 to TRBJ2-2, with 10 nucleotides matching TRBD2. CDR1 and CDR2 (germline): MNHEY, SVGEGT. Trimming removed 8 bases from V and 1 base from J; junction bases left unmatched: 10. CDR3 length: 17 amino acids. The CDR3 region has the DNA TGTGCCAGCCGCCCCTTTCTAGCGGGGGAGAACACCGGGGAGCTGTTTTTT. As protein: CASRPFLAGENTGELFF.

V is TRBV6-1 and J is TRBJ1-1; tentative D call: TRBD1 (6 bases). Trimming took 3 bases from V and 5 from J, leaving 16 bases between them. Germline loops: CDR1 MNHNS, CDR2 SASEGT. This CDR3 has 15 amino acids. CDR3 residues: CASSEDWQGRTEAFF. DNA of the CDR3: TGTGCCAGCAGTGAGGACTGGCAGGGGAGAACTGAAGCTTTCTTT.

This rearrangement joins TRBV2 to TRBJ1-4, with D maybe TRBD1 (6 bases). V dropped 6 bases and J dropped 5 bases, with 13 bases sitting between them. Germline V gene data show CDR1 as SNHLY and CDR2 as FYNNEI. The CDR3 extends over 14 amino acids. The CDR3 nucleotides are TGTGCCAGCAGGCCGGACAGCCAGAATGAAAAACTGTTTTTT. It encodes CASRPDSQNEKLFF. Based on the CDR3 plus reference TRBV2 and TRBJ1-4, the full variable domain is EPEVTQTPSHQVTQMGQEVILRCVPISNHLYFYWYRQILGQKVEFLVSFYNNEISEKSEIFDDQFSVERPDGSNFTLKIRSTKLEDSAMYFCASRPDSQNEKLFFGSGTQLSVL.

This clone was observed a handful of times. The chain links TRBV14 to TRBJ2-5; maybe TRBD2 (6 bases). Germline V gene data show CDR1 as SGHDN and CDR2 as FVKESK. CDR3 length: 14 residues. V was shortened by 5 bases and J by 5 bases, with 15 bases between the two germline ends. The CDR3 DNA sequence: TGTGCCAGCAGCTCACGGGGGTTTGGGGAGACCCAGTACTTC. Amino acids: CASSSRGFGETQYF. Supplemented by reference TRBV14 and TRBJ2-5, the full variable domain reads EAGVTQFPSHSVIEKGQTVTLRCDPISGHDNLYWYRRVMGKEIKFLLHFVKESKQDESGMPNNRFLAERTGGTYSTLKVQPAELEDSGVYFCASSSRGFGETQYFGPGTRLLVL.

The rearrangement links TRBV18 to TRBJ2-7, with 7 bases fitting TRBD2. This CDR3 is built from 15 residues. CDR1 and CDR2 from the germline V gene are KGHSH and LQKENI. J lost 0 bases, V lost 1 base, and 3 bases had no gene match. CDR3 sequence reads: CASSPLREVSYEQYF. DNA of the CDR3: TGTGCCAGCTCACCACTTCGGGAGGTCTCCTACGAGCAGTACTTC.

The chain is built from TRBV29-1 and TRBJ2-3; the D is unclear. Germline V lookup: CDR1 SQVTM, CDR2 ANQGSEA. Trimming left V 7 bases short and J 2 bases short, with 7 bases between. This CDR3 is 11 amino acids long. CDR3 in amino acids: CSARLTDTQYF. In DNA form, the CDR3 reads TGCAGCGCCCGACTCACAGATACGCAGTATTTT.

The chain uses TRBV19 and TRBJ2-1, with TRBD2 identical over 11 bases. V dropped 1 base and J dropped 4; count of bases not matched to a gene: 3. Germline loops: CDR1 LNHDA, CDR2 SQIVND (reference sequence). This CDR3 comprises 16 residues. The CDR3 nucleotides read TGTGCCAGTAGTATAGGGGTAGCGGGAGGGTACAATGAGCAGTTCTTC. This translates into CASSIGVAGGYNEQFF.

The rearrangement links TRBV19 to TRBJ2-7; possibly TRBD2 for D (6 bases). The ends were cut back, 3 bases at V and 3 bases at J, with 9 bases in the middle. Germline CDR1 and CDR2: LNHDA and SQIVND (reference sequence). This CDR3 spans 13 amino acids. Written as DNA, the CDR3 is TGTGCCAGTAGTATGCCGGGGGACTACGAGCAGTACTTC. This codes for CASSMPGDYEQYF.

This clone is a singleton in its sample. The chain joins TRBV7-8 to TRBJ1-2; maybe TRBD1 (6 bases). Germline loops: CDR1 SGHVS, CDR2 FQNEAQ. This CDR3 has 15 amino acids. V lost 5 bases, J lost 5 bases, and 18 bases lay in between. The DNA for the CDR3 is TGTGCCAGCAGCCGAGGGACAACAGCGGGGTATGGCTACACCTTC. Amino acids: CASSRGTTAGYGYTF. Drawing the rest from reference TRBV7-8 and TRBJ1-2, the complete variable domain is GAGVSQSPRYKVAKRGQDVALRCDPISGHVSLFWYQQALGQGPEFLTYFQNEAQLDKSGLPSDRFFAERPEGSVSTLKIQRTQQEDSAVYLCASSRGTTAGYGYTFGSGTRLTVV.

This rearrangement joins TRBV7-8 to TRBJ1-4, with D maybe TRBD1 (5 bases). The CDR3 extends over 16 amino acids. Germline V lookup: CDR1 SGHVS, CDR2 FQNEAQ. Trimming pared 4 bases from V and 7 bases from J, leaving 19 bases between. The chain's CDR3 is CASSSQGTRQREKLFF. In DNA form, the CDR3 reads TGTGCCAGCAGCTCCCAGGGCACTCGGCAGCGTGAAAAACTGTTTTTT.

Only one count was recorded for this clone. This chain connects TRBV27 to TRBJ2-1; 7 bases are shared with TRBD1. The germline V gene has CDR1 MNHEY and CDR2 SMNVEV (reference sequence). Germline trimming cut 4 bases from V and 6 bases from J; bases unmatched to any gene: 6. The CDR3 is 14 residues long. The CDR3: CASSSNSGGNEQFF. CDR3 DNA: TGTGCCAGCAGTTCTAACTCAGGGGGCAATGAGCAGTTCTTC.

The V and J genes are TRBV24-1 and TRBJ2-3; 8 nucleotides line up with TRBD1. Germline lookup yields CDR1 KGHDR and CDR2 SFDVKD. The CDR3 sequence is 14 residues long. The V segment lost 9 bases and the J segment 3 bases; nucleotides outside the gene matches: 7. The CDR3 DNA is TGTGCCACCTCCGTGCAGGGGGCTACAGATACGCAGTATTTT. It encodes CATSVQGATDTQYF.